This T cell receptor beta chain is drawn from a study of shared clonotypes between healthy human individuals. CD45RO negativity and positive selection for CCR7 defined naive CD8 cells, a population that excluded terminally differentiated effector memory CD45RA+ cells. Germline-derived CDR1 and CDR2 are SNHLY and FYNNEI. Deletions cut 1 base from V and 3 bases from J, with 4 bases between. The CDR3 contains 12 residues. TCRdb's copy holds only in-frame clones and misses some; the assay was immunoSEQ multiplex PCR. The sample contains roughly 770,000 clones, around 96% of which appear only once. The sequence derives from a man younger than 40 in good health. Input material: naive CD8+ T cells sorted from blood. This chain uses TRBV2 with TRBJ2-7; D is undetermined. The CDR3 spells CASSEEVYEQYF. The CDR3 nucleotides read TGTGCCAGCAGTGAAGAGGTCTACGAGCAGTACTTC.